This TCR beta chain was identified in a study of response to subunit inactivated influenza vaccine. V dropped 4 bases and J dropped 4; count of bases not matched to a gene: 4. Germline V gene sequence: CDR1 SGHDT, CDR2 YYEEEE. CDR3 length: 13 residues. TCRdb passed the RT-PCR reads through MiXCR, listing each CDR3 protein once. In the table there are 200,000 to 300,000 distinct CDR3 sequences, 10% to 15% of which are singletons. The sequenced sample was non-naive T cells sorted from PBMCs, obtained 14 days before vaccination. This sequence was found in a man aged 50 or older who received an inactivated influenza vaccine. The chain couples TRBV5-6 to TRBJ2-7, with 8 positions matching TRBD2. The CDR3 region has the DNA TGTGCCAGCAGCACGGAGCGGGGGTACGAGCAGTACTTC. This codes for CASSTERGYEQYF.